This paragraph covers one T cell receptor beta chain sequence. The entire patient cohort was treatment-naive prior to thyroid surgery. The data originate from a study of metastatic and nonmetastatic thyroid tumors. Background on the study: Patients with malignant and benign thyroid disease provided blood and tumor or nodule tissue, whose repertoires were compared.

The CDR3 runs 17 residues. Trimming took 3 bases from V and 1 from J; bases not matched to a gene: 7. Germline values: CDR1 KGHDR, CDR2 SFDVKD. Per the original data handling: The study took CDR3 differences across clinicopathological groups and made a distant-metastasis classifier for papillary thyroid cancer from them. Using MiXCR, TCRdb re-called clones from the PCR reads. TCRdb's processing, not the authors', yielded these V and J calls. The sample has tens of thousands of clones, approximately 25% seen once. The rearrangement links TRBV24-1 to TRBJ2-5; 10 nucleotides match TRBD2. Specimen: tumor tissue. The sequence was obtained from a female donor with papillary thyroid cancer or a benign thyroid nodule (not recorded which). Some clones in this sample may be carry-over from other donors' samples. In DNA form, the CDR3 reads TGTGCCACCAGTGATCAGAGGGCTAGCGGGAGCCAAGAGACCCAGTACTTC. Amino acids: CATSDQRASGSQETQYF.